This TCR beta chain was retrieved from a study of control samples from healthy donors and cancer patients. The V gene lost 5 bases and the J gene lost 8 bases, with 16 bases spanning the gap. The CDR3 has 14 residues. Germline lookup yields CDR1 SGHVS and CDR2 FNYEAQ. The method was immunoSEQ multiplex PCR; TCRdb's version includes in-frame clones alone and lacks a portion of them. The sample lists 90,000 to 150,000 clones; 70% to 90% were seen once. Sequencing was carried out using blood. The gene calls are TRBV7-6 and TRBJ1-5, with D possibly matching TRBD1 (5 bases). This clonotype was sampled from a man aged 35 to 55 in good health. As DNA, the CDR3 is TGTGCCAGCAGCGGCGGGGGGGGTGTGGAGCCCCAGCATTTT. Residues: CASSGGGGVEPQHF. Drawing the rest from reference TRBV7-6 and TRBJ1-5, the complete variable domain is GAGVSQSPRYKVTKRGQDVALRCDPISGHVSLYWYRQALGQGPEFLTYFNYEAQQDKSGLPNDRFSAERPEGSISTLTIQRTEQRDSAMYRCASSGGGGVEPQHFGDGTRLSIL.